The 24 T cell receptor beta chains below all came from one sample that was sequenced in a study of shared clonotypes between healthy human individuals. TCRdb's copy holds only in-frame clones and misses some; the assay was immunoSEQ multiplex PCR. The table includes fewer than 600,000 clones, around 78% detected once. Input material: PBMCs. Receptors were obtained from a woman in her 40s in good health. Some clones in this sample may be carry-over from other donors' samples.

The chain links TRBV4-1 to TRBJ1-2; perhaps TRBD1 as D (6 bases). Germline V gene sequence: CDR1 MGHRA, CDR2 YSYEKL. V was clipped by 3 bases and J by 4 bases, with 21 bases between them. This CDR3 spans 17 amino acids. The CDR3 region is CASSQGGARGFGYGYTF. The CDR3 DNA sequence: TGCGCCAGCAGCCAGGGGGGCGCACGGGGGTTTGGCTATGGCTACACCTTC.

V and J are TRBV5-4 and TRBJ2-2, with D perhaps TRBD1 (6 bases). CDR3 length: 15 residues. CDR1 SGHNT and CDR2 YYREEE come from the germline V gene (reference sequence). The V gene lost 3 bases and the J gene lost 1 base, with 10 bases spanning the gap. CDR3 residues: CASSSRTENTGELFF. CDR3 DNA sequence: TGTGCCAGCAGCTCGAGGACAGAGAACACCGGGGAGCTGTTTTTT.

This sequence joins TRBV5-6 and TRBJ1-2, with 7 bases lining up with TRBD1. The germline CDR1 and CDR2 sequences are SGHDT and YYEEEE. J lost 8 bases, V lost 4 bases, and 17 bases had no gene match. The CDR3 extends over 16 amino acids. The CDR3 spells CASSRDPGGSNLGYTF. The CDR3, as DNA: TGTGCCAGCAGCCGAGATCCAGGGGGATCAAATCTGGGCTACACCTTC. The entire variable domain, with the rest obtained from reference TRBV5-6 and TRBJ1-2, is as follows: DAGVTQSPTHLIKTRGQQVTLRCSPKSGHDTVSWYQQALGQGPQFIFQYYEEEERQRGNFPDRFSGHQFPNYSSELNVNALLLGDSALYLCASSRDPGGSNLGYTFGSGTRLTVV.

The CDR3 loop is CASSQENRNTEAFF. In nucleotides, the CDR3 is TGCGCCAGCAGCCAAGAGAATAGGAACACTGAAGCTTTCTTT. V and J are TRBV4-3 and TRBJ1-1; no firm D call. The V end was cut by 0 bases, the J end by 1 base, with 6 bases between. The germline V gene has CDR1 LGHNA and CDR2 YSLEER. The CDR3 has 14 residues.

This clone was seen more than once but under ten times. The chain combines TRBV14 with TRBJ2-2; D might be TRBD1 (6 bases). The germline V gene encodes CDR1 SGHDN and CDR2 FVKESK. Deletions cut 1 base from V and 6 bases from J, with 9 bases between. CDR3 length equals 14 residues. The CDR3 DNA reads as TGTGCCAGCAGCCAAGTGTGGGGGCCCGGGGAGCTGTTTTTT. Encoded protein: CASSQVWGPGELFF.

The chain carries TRBV27 and TRBJ2-1; D gene ambiguous. The CDR3 runs 15 residues. V was pared by 3 bases and J by 7 bases, with 16 bases between. The germline V gene has CDR1 MNHEY and CDR2 SMNVEV (reference sequence). CDR3 coding DNA: TGTGCCAGCAGTTTCTCACGTTGGGTCGCAAATGAGCAGTTCTTC. As protein: CASSFSRWVANEQFF.

This clone was seen a handful of times. The J gene is TRBJ2-1, the V gene TRBV7-3; TRBD2 matches at 13 bases. Germline loops: CDR1 SGHTA, CDR2 FQGTGA. CDR3 size: 17 residues. Trimming removed 3 bases from V and 1 base from J; junction bases left unmatched: 3. As DNA, the CDR3 is TGTGCCAGCAGCTTGGGACTAGCGGGGACATCCTACAATGAGCAGTTCTTC. As protein: CASSLGLAGTSYNEQFF.

The chain combines TRBV25-1 with TRBJ1-5; 12 bases fit TRBD1. Unmatched junction bases numbered 5, after V lost 3 bases and J lost 5 bases. CDR1 MGHDK and CDR2 SYGVNS come from the germline V gene. CDR3 length equals 16 residues. CDR3 amino acids: CASSDGGTGGHQPQHF. The DNA of the CDR3 is TGTGCCAGCAGTGATGGGGGGACAGGGGGCCATCAGCCCCAGCATTTT.

This chain connects TRBV29-1 to TRBJ1-3; D gene ambiguous. The V and J ends lost 3 bases and 3 bases respectively, with 3 bases between them. From germline, CDR1 is SQVTM and CDR2 ANQGSEA. CDR3 length equals 11 residues. The CDR3: CSVERGNTIYF. The CDR3 coding sequence is TGCAGCGTTGAGCGTGGAAACACCATATATTTT.

The J gene is TRBJ1-1, the V gene TRBV28; D is possibly TRBD1 (5 bases). The CDR3 spans 13 residues. Germline V gene lookup returns CDR1 MDHEN and CDR2 SYDVKM. Trimming removed 6 bases from V and 0 bases from J, with 8 bases in between. The CDR3 region is CASRRQMNTEAFF. The CDR3 DNA sequence: TGTGCCAGCAGGAGACAGATGAACACTGAAGCTTTCTTT.

The gene calls are TRBV5-1 and TRBJ1-1, with D perhaps TRBD1 (6 bases). The CDR3 extends over 15 amino acids. From germline, CDR1 is SGHRS and CDR2 YFSETQ. The V and J ends lost 3 bases and 1 base respectively, with 13 bases between them. DNA of the CDR3: TGCGCCAGCAGCTCCTTTGGACAGCCGAACACTGAAGCTTTCTTT. As protein: CASSSFGQPNTEAFF. Variable domain in full (rest from reference TRBV5-1 and TRBJ1-1): KAGVTQTPRYLIKTRGQQVTLSCSPISGHRSVSWYQQTPGQGLQFLFEYFSETQRNKGNFPGRFSGRQFSNSRSEMNVSTLELGDSALYLCASSSFGQPNTEAFFGQGTRLTVV.

This sequence joins TRBV6-6 and TRBJ2-7; D gene uncertain. This CDR3 has 13 amino acids. The germline V and J ends were trimmed by 5 bases and 6 bases, with 14 bases remaining between them. From germline, CDR1 is MNHNY and CDR2 SVGAGI (reference sequence). In DNA, the CDR3 is TGTGCCAGCAGTCCTCGACTCCTGACCGAGCAGTACTTC. Encoded protein: CASSPRLLTEQYF.

V usage is TRBV29-1 and J usage is TRBJ2-5; 7 bases are a match to TRBD1. The CDR3 has 16 amino acids. Germline CDR1 SQVTM, CDR2 ANQGSEA. Trimming removed 1 base from V and 5 bases from J; junction bases left unmatched: 13. The chain's CDR3 is CSVEAPRQGDFETQYF. DNA of the CDR3: TGCAGCGTTGAAGCCCCCCGACAGGGTGACTTCGAGACCCAGTACTTC.

V gene TRBV27 combines with J gene TRBJ2-1; 8 nucleotides line up with TRBD2. The trim removed 6 bases at V and 3 bases at J, leaving 10 bases unmatched. CDR3 length: 16 amino acids. Looked up from germline, CDR1 is MNHEY and CDR2 is SMNVEV (reference sequence). CDR3: CASSFSGNRVYNEQFF. The CDR3 region has the DNA TGTGCCAGCAGCTTTAGCGGGAACCGAGTCTACAATGAGCAGTTCTTC.

The V gene is TRBV9, the J gene TRBJ1-4; maybe TRBD1 (5 bases). Germline loops: CDR1 SGDLS, CDR2 YYNGEE. This CDR3 is 19 amino acids long. V was shortened by 4 bases and J by 1 base, with 23 bases between the two germline ends. The CDR3 spells CASSPYPPGTPGTNEKLFF. CDR3 DNA: TGTGCCAGCAGCCCTTATCCCCCCGGGACCCCCGGAACTAATGAAAAACTGTTTTTT.

This clone came up a few times. The V gene is TRBV11-3, the J gene TRBJ2-3; 13 bases map to TRBD2. Losses at the gene ends were 4 bases for V and 5 bases for J; bases not matched to a gene: 0. The CDR3 has 14 amino acids. Germline V gene sequence: CDR1 SGHNT, CDR2 YENEEA. For the CDR3, the DNA is TGTGCCAGCAGCTGGACTAGCGGGAGAGATACGCAGTATTTT. Amino acids: CASSWTSGRDTQYF.

To note about this clone: The same CDR3 arises from other DNA sequences in this sample as well. The chain joins TRBV9 to TRBJ2-7, with TRBD2 matching 7 bases. Germline loops: CDR1 SGDLS, CDR2 YYNGEE. V lost 0 bases and J lost 2; bases outside the gene matches: 2. The CDR3 has 14 residues. The DNA of the CDR3 is TGTGCCAGCAGCGTAGAGGCGGGAGCCTACGAGCAGTACTTC. It is translated as CASSVEAGAYEQYF.

To note about this clone: With only one base between it and a far larger clone, this is likely a read error. J is TRBJ2-2 and V is TRBV7-2; D is perhaps TRBD1 (5 bases). The CDR3 sequence is 15 residues long. Trimming cost V 5 bases and J 10 bases, with 20 bases left between them. Per the germline V gene, CDR1 is SGHTA and CDR2 is FQGNSA. Here the CDR3 reads CASSPRVGGAEELFF. CDR3 bases: TGTGCCAGCAGCCCCAGGGTGGGCGGCGCCGAGGAGCTGTTTTTT.

J is TRBJ1-3 and V is TRBV6-5, with no clear D. Germline CDR1 is MNHEY and CDR2 is SVGAGI. The CDR3 spans 15 residues. Trimming stripped 4 bases from V and 1 base from J, with 11 bases between. Here the CDR3 DNA reads TGTGCCAGCAGTTTGGGCACAACTTCTGGAAACACCATATATTTT. Its translation: CASSLGTTSGNTIYF.

This clone showed up just a few times. This chain connects TRBV9 to TRBJ1-2, with D tentatively TRBD1 (5 bases). The CDR3 contains 14 residues. CDR1 and CDR2 from the germline V gene are SGDLS and YYNGEE. Deletions cut 0 bases from V and 7 bases from J, with 13 bases between. The CDR3 here is CASSVGRTGGGYTF. The CDR3 DNA follows: TGTGCCAGCAGCGTAGGTCGTACAGGAGGTGGCTACACCTTC.

As DNA, the CDR3 is TGTGCCAGCAGCTTCACGACAGGGGGGTACACCTTC. Amino acids: CASSFTTGGYTF. This chain joins TRBV7-9 and TRBJ1-2; 9 nucleotides align to TRBD1. The CDR3 length is 12 residues. Trimming took 3 bases from V and 11 from J; bases not matched to a gene: 4. Germline V CDR1 and CDR2: SEHNR, FQNEAQ (reference sequence).

This rearrangement joins TRBV6-4 to TRBJ2-1; 7 bases line up with TRBD2. Germline V gene data show CDR1 as MRHNA and CDR2 as SNTAGT. The CDR3 runs to 15 residues. V was clipped by 3 bases and J by 4 bases; unmatched bases: 6. The DNA of the CDR3 is TGTGCCAGCAGTGAGGGGTGGGAGGGGTACAATGAGCAGTTCTTC. The encoded protein is CASSEGWEGYNEQFF.

The rearrangement joins TRBV23-1 to TRBJ2-3; D ambiguous. TRBV23-1 is recorded as an ORF, its role being uncertain. The CDR3 runs to 17 residues. V shed 0 bases and J shed 0 bases, with 13 bases lying between them. The CDR3 DNA reads TGCGCCAGCAGTCAATCTACTGTGGCAGTTAGCACAGATACGCAGTATTTT. The encoded protein is CASSQSTVAVSTDTQYF.

The V and J genes are TRBV6-5 and TRBJ2-7; 9 bases are shared with TRBD2. Unmatched junction bases numbered 5, after V lost 2 bases and J lost 3 bases. There are 15 residues in the CDR3. CDR1 is MNHEY, CDR2 SVGAGI, per germline. CDR3 in amino acids: CASSYTVTSGYEQYF. In DNA, the CDR3 is TGTGCCAGCAGTTACACCGTGACTAGCGGCTACGAGCAGTACTTC.